The rows below give T cell receptor beta chains drawn from one sample of a study of glioma-infiltrating T cells. Using its own MiXCR run on the multiplex PCR reads, TCRdb lists one record per CDR3 protein. The sample consists of over 100,000 distinct CDR3 sequences, about 25% of them appearing once. Sequences were obtained from glioma tissue, nonneoplastic brain tissue, or PBMCs (not recorded which). Receptors were obtained from a human donor with low-grade glioma or glioblastoma, undergoing nonglioma brain surgery, or in good health (not recorded which). Both conserved end residues are part of each CDR3. The order of the fields is clone size, V gene, CDR3 protein. Size tells how often a clone was seen (once, few, many) or the class of an expanded clone, and some rows leave it out.

. TRBV12-5 CASGGAHGARGTEAFF
few TRBV12-3/TRBV12-4 CASSRRDGNTEAFF
many TRBV19 CASSIEDKLNYGYTF
many TRBV4-3 CASSISGTGNTIYF
many TRBV11-2 CASSLEPFGDEQFF
. TRBV6-6 CASSYSRQGAYEQYF
. TRBV7-3 CAASLNYQETHYF
many TRBV2 CASSGPGTAAEQYF
many TRBV4-1 CASSQKSPGQGHTDTQYF
. TRBV4-1 CASSQDLGENTGELFF
many TRBV14 CASSQDSLNYGYTF
. TRBV19 CASRPDRGNTEAFF
many TRBV9 CASSVAALAATYNEQFF
many TRBV28 CASSFYRPKGYEQYF
many TRBV7-3 CASSPTLTGTYEQYF
many TRBV27 CASSSVGGLNEQYF
many TRBV7-3 CASSHPTGTGIDTQYF
many TRBV20-1 CSVLAGESNEQFF
many TRBV6-1 CASKNQMGLFNEQFF
. TRBV29-1 CGVEIVNYNEQFF
many TRBV7-9 CASSLGGGELYNEQFF
many TRBV15 CATSRDKLSYEQYF
many TRBV14 CASSPSGLNTIYF
. TRBV29-1 CSVGQGSAQLQHF
many TRBV29-1 CSVVRSYEQYF
many TRBV7-2 CASTRDRNQPQHF
many TRBV4-1 CASSQGQLGNQPQHF
. TRBV29-1 CSVYRGSVVEQYF
many TRBV20-1 CSARLNTEAFF
many TRBV2 CASSGGYSYEQYF
many TRBV12-3/TRBV12-4 CASSLEPGLGSTNSPLHF
many TRBV20-1 CSAPWPTSSNQPQHF
many TRBV18 CASSPPSEQFF
many TRBV4-3 CASSQEWSHNEQFF
few TRBV5-1 CASSSTGGSSGANVLTF
. TRBV29-1 CSVVGLARYEQYF
many TRBV6-4 CASSREWDSSYNEQFF
many TRBV3-1 CASSLLGQYNEQFF
many TRBV12-3/TRBV12-4 CASSLVGGSGEAFF
many TRBV28 CASSYGGGSRQPQHF
many TRBV7-8 CASSGGGNTEAFF
. TRBV7-9 CASSLRNSACEAFF
many TRBV5-8 CASSLPPGSTQYF
. TRBV25-1 CARSGGTGRNQPQHF
few TRBV2 CASSEGDSRSYEQYF
many TRBV27 CASRAQRGGQNTEAFF
many TRBV2 CASSERRGGIPSYNEQFF
many TRBV18 CASSPGLAGRETQYF
many TRBV6-2/TRBV6-3 CASSYQIADNEQFF